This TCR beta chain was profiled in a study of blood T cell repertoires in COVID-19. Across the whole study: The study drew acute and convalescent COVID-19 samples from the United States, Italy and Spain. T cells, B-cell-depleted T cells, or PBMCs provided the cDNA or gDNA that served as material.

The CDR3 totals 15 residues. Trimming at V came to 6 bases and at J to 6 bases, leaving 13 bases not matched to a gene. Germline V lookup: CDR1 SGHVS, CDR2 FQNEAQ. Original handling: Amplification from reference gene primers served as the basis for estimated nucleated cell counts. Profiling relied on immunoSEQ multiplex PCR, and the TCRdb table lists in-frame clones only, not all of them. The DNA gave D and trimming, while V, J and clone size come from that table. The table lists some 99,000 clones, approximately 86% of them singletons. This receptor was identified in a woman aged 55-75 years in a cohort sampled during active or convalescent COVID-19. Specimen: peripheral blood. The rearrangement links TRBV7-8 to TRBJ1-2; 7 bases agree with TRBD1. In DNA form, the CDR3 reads TGTGCCAGCAGTCTACTTACAGGGGAAAGAGATGGCTACACCTTC. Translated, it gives CASSLLTGERDGYTF.